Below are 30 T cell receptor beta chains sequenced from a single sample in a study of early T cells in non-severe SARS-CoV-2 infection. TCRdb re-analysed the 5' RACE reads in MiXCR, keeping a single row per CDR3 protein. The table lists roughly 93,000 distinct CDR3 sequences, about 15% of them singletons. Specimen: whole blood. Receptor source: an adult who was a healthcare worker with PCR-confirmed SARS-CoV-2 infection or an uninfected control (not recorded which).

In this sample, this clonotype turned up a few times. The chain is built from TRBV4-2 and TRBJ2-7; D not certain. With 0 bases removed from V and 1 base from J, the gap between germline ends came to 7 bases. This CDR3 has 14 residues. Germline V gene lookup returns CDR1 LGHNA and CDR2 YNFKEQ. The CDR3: CASSQDVGSYEQYV. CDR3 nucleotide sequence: TGTGCCAGCAGCCAAGATGTGGGTTCCTACGAGCAGTACGTC.

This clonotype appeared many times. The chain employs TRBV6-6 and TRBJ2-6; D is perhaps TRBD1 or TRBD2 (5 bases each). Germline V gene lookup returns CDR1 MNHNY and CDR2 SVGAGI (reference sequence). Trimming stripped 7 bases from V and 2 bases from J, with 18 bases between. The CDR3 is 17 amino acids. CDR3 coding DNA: TGTGCCAGCATCTCACGGGAAAGGGGCCCTGGGGCCAACGTCCTGACTTTC. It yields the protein CASISRERGPGANVLTF.

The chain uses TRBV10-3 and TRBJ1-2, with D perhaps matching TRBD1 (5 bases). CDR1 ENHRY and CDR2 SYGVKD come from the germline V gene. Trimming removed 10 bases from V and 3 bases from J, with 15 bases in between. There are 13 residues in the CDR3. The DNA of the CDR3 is TGTGCCACCGCGACTGGGGGACACTATGGCTACACCTTC. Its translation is CATATGGHYGYTF.

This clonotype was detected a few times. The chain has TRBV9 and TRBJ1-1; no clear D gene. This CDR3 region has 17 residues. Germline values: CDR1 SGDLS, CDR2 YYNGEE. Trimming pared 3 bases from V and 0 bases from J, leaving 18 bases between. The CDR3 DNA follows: TGTGCCAGCAGCGATTCCCCAGCGGGAGAGCTGAACACTGAAGCTTTCTTT. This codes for CASSDSPAGELNTEAFF.

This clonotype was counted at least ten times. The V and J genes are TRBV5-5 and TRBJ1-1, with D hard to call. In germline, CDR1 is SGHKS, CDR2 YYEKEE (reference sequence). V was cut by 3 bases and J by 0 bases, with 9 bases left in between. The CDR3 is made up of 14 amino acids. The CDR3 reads CASSYQRMNTEAFF. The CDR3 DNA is TGTGCCAGCAGCTATCAGAGAATGAACACTGAAGCTTTCTTT.

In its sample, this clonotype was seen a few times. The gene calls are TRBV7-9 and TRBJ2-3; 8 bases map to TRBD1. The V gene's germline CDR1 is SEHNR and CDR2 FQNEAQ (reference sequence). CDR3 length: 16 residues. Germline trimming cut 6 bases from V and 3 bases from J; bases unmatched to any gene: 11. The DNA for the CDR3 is TGTGCCAGCAGACGACAGGGGAAAGAGAAAACAGATACGCAGTATTTT. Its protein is CASRRQGKEKTDTQYF.

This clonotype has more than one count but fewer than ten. This chain's CDR3 is CASSNQWGQAYEQYV. CDR3 nucleotides: TGTGCCAGCAGTAATCAATGGGGACAGGCCTACGAGCAGTACGTC. This chain uses TRBV7-9 with TRBJ2-7; 8 nucleotides line up with TRBD1. Losses at the gene ends were 6 bases for V and 2 bases for J; bases not matched to a gene: 9. CDR3 size: 15 residues. CDR1 is SEHNR, CDR2 FQNEAQ, per germline (reference sequence).

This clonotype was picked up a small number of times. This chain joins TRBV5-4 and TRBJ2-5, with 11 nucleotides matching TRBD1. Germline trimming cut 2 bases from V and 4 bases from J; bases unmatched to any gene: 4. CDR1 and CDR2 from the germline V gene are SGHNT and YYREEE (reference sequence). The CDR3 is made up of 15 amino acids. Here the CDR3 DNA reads TGTGCCAGCAGCTTTACCGGGACAGGGGGAGAGACCCAGTACTTC. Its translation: CASSFTGTGGETQYF.

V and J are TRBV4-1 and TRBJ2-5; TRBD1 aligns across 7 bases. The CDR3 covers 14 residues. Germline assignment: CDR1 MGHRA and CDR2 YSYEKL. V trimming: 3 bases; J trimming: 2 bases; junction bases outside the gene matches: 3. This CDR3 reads CASSHGTAQETQYF. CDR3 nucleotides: TGCGCCAGCAGCCACGGGACAGCTCAAGAGACCCAGTACTTC.

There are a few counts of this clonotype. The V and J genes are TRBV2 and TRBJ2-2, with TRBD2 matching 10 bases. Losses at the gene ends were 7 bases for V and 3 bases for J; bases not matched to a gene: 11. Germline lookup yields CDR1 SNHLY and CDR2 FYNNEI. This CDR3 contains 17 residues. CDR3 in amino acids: CASTVGAGGPHTGELFF. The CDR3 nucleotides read TGTGCCAGCACCGTGGGAGCGGGGGGGCCACACACCGGGGAGCTGTTTTTT.

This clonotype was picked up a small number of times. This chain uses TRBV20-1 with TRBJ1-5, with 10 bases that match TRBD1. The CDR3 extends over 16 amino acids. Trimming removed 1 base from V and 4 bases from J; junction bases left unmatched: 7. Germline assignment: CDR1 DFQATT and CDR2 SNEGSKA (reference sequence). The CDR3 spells CSARVARTGGNQPQHF. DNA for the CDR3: TGCAGTGCTAGAGTTGCTCGGACAGGGGGAAATCAGCCCCAGCATTTT.

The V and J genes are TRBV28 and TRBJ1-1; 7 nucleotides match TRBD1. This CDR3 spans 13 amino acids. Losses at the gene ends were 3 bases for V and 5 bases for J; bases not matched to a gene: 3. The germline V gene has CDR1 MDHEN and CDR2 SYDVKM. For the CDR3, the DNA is TGTGCCAGCAGTTTGGAGGGGGCAACTGAAGCTTTCTTT. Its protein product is CASSLEGATEAFF.

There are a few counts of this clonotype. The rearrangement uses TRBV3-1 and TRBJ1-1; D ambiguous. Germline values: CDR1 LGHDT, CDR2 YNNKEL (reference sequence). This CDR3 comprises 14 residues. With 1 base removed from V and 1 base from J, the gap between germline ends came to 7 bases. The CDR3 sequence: CASSQGRGNTEAFF. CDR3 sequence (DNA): TGTGCCAGCAGCCAAGGACGCGGGAACACTGAAGCTTTCTTT. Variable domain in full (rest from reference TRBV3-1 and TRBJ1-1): DTAVSQTPKYLVTQMGNDKSIKCEQNLGHDTMYWYKQDSKKFLKIMFSYNNKELIINETVPNRFSPKSPDKAHLNLHINSLELGDSAVYFCASSQGRGNTEAFFGQGTRLTVV.

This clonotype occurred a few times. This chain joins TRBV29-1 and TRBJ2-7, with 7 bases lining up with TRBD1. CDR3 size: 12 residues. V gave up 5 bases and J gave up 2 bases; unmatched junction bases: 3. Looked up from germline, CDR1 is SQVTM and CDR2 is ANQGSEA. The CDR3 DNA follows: TGCAGCGTTACCGACAGGGCCTACGAGCAGTACGTC. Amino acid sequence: CSVTDRAYEQYV.

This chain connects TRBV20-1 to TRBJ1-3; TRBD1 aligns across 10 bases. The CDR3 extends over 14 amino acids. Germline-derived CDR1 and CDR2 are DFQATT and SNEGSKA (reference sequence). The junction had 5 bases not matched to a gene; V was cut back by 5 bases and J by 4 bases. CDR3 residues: CSALDRGLGNTIYF. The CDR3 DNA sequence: TGCAGTGCTCTAGACAGGGGGCTCGGAAACACCATATATTTT.

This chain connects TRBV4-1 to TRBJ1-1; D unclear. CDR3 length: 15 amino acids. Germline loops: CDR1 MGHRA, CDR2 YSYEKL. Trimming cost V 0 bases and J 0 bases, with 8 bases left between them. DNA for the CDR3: TGCGCCAGCAGCCAAGATGGGCGAATGAACACTGAAGCTTTCTTT. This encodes CASSQDGRMNTEAFF.

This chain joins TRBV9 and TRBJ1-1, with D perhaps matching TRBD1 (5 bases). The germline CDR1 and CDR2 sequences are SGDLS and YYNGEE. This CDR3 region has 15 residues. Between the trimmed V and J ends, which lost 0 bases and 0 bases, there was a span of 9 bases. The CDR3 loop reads CASSVDVRVNTEAFF. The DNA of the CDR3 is TGTGCCAGCAGCGTAGATGTCAGGGTGAACACTGAAGCTTTCTTT.

DNA of the CDR3: TGTGCCAGCAGCCTGCCCGGGACAGACTACGAGCAGTACGTC. This gives the protein CASSLPGTDYEQYV. V gene TRBV3-1 combines with J gene TRBJ2-7; 7 bases are shared with TRBD1. The CDR3 runs to 14 residues. J gave up 3 bases and V 4 bases, and 6 bases lay outside the gene matches. Germline CDR1 is LGHDT and CDR2 is YNNKEL (reference sequence).

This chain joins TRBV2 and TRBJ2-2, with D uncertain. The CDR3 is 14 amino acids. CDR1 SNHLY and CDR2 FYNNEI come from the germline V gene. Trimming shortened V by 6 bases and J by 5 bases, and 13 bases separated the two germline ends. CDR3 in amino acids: CASRAVGGTGELFF. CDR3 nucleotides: TGTGCCAGCAGGGCAGTCGGTGGAACCGGGGAGCTGTTTTTT.

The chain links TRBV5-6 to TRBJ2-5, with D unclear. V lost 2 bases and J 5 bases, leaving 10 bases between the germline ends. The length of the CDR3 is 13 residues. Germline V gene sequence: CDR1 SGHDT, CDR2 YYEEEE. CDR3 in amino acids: CASSFFLTETQYF. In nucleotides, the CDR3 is TGTGCCAGCAGCTTTTTTTTGACCGAGACCCAGTACTTC.

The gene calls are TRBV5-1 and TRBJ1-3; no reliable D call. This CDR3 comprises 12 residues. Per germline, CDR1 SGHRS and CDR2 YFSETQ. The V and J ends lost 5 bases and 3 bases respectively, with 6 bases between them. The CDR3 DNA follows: TGCGCCAGCAGAGAGGATGGAAACACCATATATTTT. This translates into CASREDGNTIYF.

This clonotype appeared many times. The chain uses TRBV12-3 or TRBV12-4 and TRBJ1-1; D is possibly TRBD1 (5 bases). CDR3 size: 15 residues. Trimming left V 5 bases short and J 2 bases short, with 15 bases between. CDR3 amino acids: CASSPGPGANTEAFF. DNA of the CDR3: TGTGCCAGCAGTCCGGGACCGGGAGCAAACACTGAAGCTTTCTTT.

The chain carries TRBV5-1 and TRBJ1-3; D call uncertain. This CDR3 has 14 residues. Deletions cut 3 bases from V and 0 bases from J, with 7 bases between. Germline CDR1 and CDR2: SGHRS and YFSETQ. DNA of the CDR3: TGCGCCAGCAGCTCGGACCTCTCTGGAAACACCATATATTTT. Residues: CASSSDLSGNTIYF.

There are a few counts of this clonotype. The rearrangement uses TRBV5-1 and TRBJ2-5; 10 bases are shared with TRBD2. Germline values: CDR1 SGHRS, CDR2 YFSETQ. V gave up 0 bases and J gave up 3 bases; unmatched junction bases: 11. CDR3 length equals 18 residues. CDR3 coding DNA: TGCGCCAGCAGCTTGGCCGCTAGCGGGGGCGGTTGGGAAGAGACCCAGTACTTC. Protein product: CASSLAASGGGWEETQYF.

The CDR3 loop is CASSLRLAYGEQYV. CDR3 in DNA: TGTGCCAGCAGTCTACGACTCGCCTACGGGGAGCAGTACGTC. The rearrangement joins TRBV28 to TRBJ2-7; D is undetermined. Germline V CDR1 and CDR2: MDHEN, SYDVKM. V was cut by 5 bases and J by 7 bases, with 18 bases left in between. The CDR3 contains 14 residues.

The CDR3 loop is CAWSRTGNTGELFF. As DNA, the CDR3 is TGTGCCTGGAGTCGGACGGGGAACACCGGGGAGCTGTTTTTT. This chain joins TRBV30 and TRBJ2-2; D not certain. This CDR3 is 14 amino acids long. Germline V gene sequence: CDR1 GTSNPN, CDR2 SVGIG (reference sequence). The V end was cut by 2 bases, the J end by 1 base, with 8 bases between.

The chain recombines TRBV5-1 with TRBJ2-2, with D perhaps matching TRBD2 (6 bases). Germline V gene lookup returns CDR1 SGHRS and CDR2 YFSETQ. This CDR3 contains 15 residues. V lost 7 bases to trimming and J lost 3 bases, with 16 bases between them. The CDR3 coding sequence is TGCGCCAGCTCCAAACCCCCGGGGGACACCGGGGAGCTGTTTTTT. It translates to CASSKPPGDTGELFF. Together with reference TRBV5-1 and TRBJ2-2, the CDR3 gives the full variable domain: KAGVTQTPRYLIKTRGQQVTLSCSPISGHRSVSWYQQTPGQGLQFLFEYFSETQRNKGNFPGRFSGRQFSNSRSEMNVSTLELGDSALYLCASSKPPGDTGELFFGEGSRLTVL.

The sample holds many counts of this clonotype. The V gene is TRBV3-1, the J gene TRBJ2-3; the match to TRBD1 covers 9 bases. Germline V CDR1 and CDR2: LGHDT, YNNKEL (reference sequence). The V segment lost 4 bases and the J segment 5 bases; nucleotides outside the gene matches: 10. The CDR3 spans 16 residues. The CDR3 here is CASSLFGTGKVDTQYF. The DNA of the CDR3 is TGTGCCAGCAGCCTTTTCGGGACAGGGAAAGTAGATACGCAGTATTTT.

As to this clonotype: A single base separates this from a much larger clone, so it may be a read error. This CDR3 reads CSAPYEGPQETQYF. The CDR3 DNA reads as TGCAGTGCTCCCTATGAGGGGCCCCAAGAGACCCAGTACTTC. The chain combines TRBV20-1 with TRBJ2-5; the D gene could be TRBD1 or TRBD2 (5 bases each). Between the trimmed V and J ends, which lost 5 bases and 1 base, there was a span of 14 bases. The CDR3 sequence is 14 residues long. Germline CDR1 DFQATT, CDR2 SNEGSKA (reference sequence).

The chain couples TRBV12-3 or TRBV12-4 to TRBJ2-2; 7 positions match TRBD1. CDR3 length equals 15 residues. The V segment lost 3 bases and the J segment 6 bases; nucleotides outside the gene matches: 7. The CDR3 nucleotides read TGTGCCAGCAGTTTGGGGCAGGGGGTCCCCGGGGAGCTGTTTTTT. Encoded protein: CASSLGQGVPGELFF.